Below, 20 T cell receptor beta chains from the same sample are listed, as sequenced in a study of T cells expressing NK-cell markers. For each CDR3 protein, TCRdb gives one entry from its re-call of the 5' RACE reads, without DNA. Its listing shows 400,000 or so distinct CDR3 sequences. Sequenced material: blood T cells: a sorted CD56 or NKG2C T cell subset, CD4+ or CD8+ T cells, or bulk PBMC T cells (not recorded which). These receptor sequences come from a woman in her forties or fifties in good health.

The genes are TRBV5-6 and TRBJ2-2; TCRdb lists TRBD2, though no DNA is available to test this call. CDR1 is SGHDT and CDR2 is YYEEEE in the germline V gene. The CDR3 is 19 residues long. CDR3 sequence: CASSLQGPGTSVNTGELFF.

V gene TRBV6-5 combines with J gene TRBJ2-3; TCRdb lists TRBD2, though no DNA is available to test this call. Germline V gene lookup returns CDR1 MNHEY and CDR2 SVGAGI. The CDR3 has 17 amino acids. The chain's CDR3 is CASSRGLAGLSTDTQYF.

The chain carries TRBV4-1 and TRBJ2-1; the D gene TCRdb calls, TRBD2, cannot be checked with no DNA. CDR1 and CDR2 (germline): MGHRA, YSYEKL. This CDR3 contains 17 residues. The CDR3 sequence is CASSQGASGSRINEQFF.

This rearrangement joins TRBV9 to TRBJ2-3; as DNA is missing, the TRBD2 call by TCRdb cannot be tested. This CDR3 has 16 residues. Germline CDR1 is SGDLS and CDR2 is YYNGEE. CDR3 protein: CASSPSAAGAADTQYF.

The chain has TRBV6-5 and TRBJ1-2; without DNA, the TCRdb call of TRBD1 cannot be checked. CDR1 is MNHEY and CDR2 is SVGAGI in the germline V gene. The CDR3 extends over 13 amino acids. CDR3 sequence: CASSPGQGSGYTF.

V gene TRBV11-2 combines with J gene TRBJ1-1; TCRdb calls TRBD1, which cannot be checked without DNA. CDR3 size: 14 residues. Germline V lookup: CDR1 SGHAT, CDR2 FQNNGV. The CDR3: CASSLEGGSDQAFF.

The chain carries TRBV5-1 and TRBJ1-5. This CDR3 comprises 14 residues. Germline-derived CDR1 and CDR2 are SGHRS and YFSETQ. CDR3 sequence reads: CASSFSVVNQPQHF.

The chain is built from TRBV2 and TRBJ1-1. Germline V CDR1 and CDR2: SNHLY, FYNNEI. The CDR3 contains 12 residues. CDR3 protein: CASSLDGGEAFF.

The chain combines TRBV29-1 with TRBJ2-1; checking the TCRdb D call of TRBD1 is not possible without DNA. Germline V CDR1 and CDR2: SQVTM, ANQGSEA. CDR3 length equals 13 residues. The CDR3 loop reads CSGRRDRANEQFF.

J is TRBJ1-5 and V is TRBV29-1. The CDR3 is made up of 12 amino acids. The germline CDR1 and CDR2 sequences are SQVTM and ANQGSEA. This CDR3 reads CSVGGLGQPQHF.

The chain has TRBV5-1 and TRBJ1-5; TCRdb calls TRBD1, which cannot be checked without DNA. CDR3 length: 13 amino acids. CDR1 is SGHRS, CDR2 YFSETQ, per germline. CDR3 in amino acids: CASSLEPGQEQHF.

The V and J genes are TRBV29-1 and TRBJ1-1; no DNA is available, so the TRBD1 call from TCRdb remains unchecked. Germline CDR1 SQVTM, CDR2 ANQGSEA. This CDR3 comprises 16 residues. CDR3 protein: CSVTGRGQGLNTEAFF.

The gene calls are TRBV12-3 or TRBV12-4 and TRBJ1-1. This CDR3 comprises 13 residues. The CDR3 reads CASRPALNTEAFF.

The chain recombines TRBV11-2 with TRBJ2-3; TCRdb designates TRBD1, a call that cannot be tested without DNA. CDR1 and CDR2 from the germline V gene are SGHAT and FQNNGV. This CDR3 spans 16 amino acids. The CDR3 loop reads CASSLMTGGFRDTQYF.

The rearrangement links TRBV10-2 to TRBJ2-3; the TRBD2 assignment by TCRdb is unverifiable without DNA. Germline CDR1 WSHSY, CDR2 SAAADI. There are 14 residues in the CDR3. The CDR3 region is CASSEGLAADTQYF.

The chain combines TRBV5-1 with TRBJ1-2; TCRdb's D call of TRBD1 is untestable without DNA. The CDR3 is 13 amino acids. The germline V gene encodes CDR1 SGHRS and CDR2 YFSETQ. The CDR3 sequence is CASTKQADYGYTF.

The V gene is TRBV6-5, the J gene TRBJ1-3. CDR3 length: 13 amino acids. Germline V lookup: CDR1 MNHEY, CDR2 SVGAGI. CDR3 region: CASGTLGGNTIYF.

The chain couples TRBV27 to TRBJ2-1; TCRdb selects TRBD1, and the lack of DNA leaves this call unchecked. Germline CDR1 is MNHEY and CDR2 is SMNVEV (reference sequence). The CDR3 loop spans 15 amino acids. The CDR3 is CASSPQGRAYNEQFF.

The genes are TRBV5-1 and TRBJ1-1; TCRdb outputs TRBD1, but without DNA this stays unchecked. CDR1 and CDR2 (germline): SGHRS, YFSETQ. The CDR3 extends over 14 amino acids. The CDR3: CASSPPLSGTEAFF.

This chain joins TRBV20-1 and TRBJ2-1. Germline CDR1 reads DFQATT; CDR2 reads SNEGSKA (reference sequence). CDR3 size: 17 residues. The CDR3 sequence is CSARDIRDEPSYNEQFF.